These 26 T cell receptor beta chains were all obtained from the same sample, sequenced in a study of T cells in Graves' hyperthyroidism and ophthalmopathy. TCR beta CDR3 regions were amplified from RNA. In the first-round RT-PCR of the TCR CDR3, the HTBI primer set was used. TCRdb ran MiXCR on the multiplex PCR reads and lists one entry per CDR3 protein. There are 500,000 to 600,000 distinct CDR3 sequences in the sample; around 46% occur only once, and under 20% lies in the top ten. The sequenced sample was peripheral blood or thyroid tissue (not recorded which). These receptors originate from an adult woman with Graves' disease, either hyperthyroidism or ophthalmopathy (not recorded which).

For this clonotype: A much larger clone is a single base away; this may be a read error. The chain has TRBV11-2 and TRBJ2-2; 7 bases are shared with TRBD2. The germline V gene encodes CDR1 SGHAT and CDR2 FQNNGV. V was pared by 9 bases and J by 2 bases, with 12 bases of the junction left unmatched. The CDR3 is made up of 16 amino acids. The CDR3 here is CASTPWEGGNTGELFF. The CDR3 DNA sequence: TGTGCCAGTACCCCTTGGGAGGGAGGCAACACCGGGGAGCTGTTTTTT.

This clonotype was found many times. This sequence joins TRBV29-1 and TRBJ2-7, with D perhaps matching TRBD1 (5 bases). There are 16 residues in the CDR3. Germline assignment: CDR1 SQVTM and CDR2 ANQGSEA. V lost 5 bases to trimming and J lost 2 bases, with 22 bases between them. The CDR3 region is CSVSPRVGVTTYEQYF. CDR3 sequence (DNA): TGCAGCGTTTCTCCCAGGGTAGGAGTAACCACCTACGAGCAGTACTTC.

This clonotype showed up just a few times. The genes are TRBV12-3 or TRBV12-4 and TRBJ1-2; D not certain. The CDR3 is 12 amino acids. Trimming cost V 5 bases and J 7 bases, with 11 bases left between them. CDR3 protein: CASSPRDGGYTF. The CDR3 DNA reads TGTGCCAGCAGTCCACGGGATGGTGGCTACACCTTC.

This clonotype was detected ten times or more. V usage is TRBV12-3 or TRBV12-4 and J usage is TRBJ2-2; unclear D gene. The germline V and J ends were trimmed by 6 bases and 1 base, with 9 bases remaining between them. The length of the CDR3 is 14 residues. This CDR3 is CASSPVRNTGELFF. In DNA, the CDR3 is TGTGCCAGCAGCCCTGTTAGGAACACCGGGGAGCTGTTTTTT.

This clonotype has a count of ten or more. The rearrangement links TRBV6-6 to TRBJ1-3; D may be TRBD1 (6 bases). This CDR3 has 16 amino acids. Germline values: CDR1 MNHNY, CDR2 SVGAGI (reference sequence). V was pared by 0 bases and J by 6 bases, with 15 bases between. The CDR3 here is CASSYSRGGGSNTIYF. As DNA, the CDR3 is TGTGCCAGCAGTTACTCGAGAGGGGGAGGATCAAACACCATATATTTT.

This clonotype occurred many times. The chain carries TRBV15 and TRBJ2-5; D is unresolved. Trimming pared 0 bases from V and 2 bases from J, leaving 10 bases between. The CDR3 is 15 amino acids. Germline assignment: CDR1 LNHNV and CDR2 YYDKDF (reference sequence). CDR3 residues: CATSRDTSQQETQYF. CDR3 nucleotide sequence: TGTGCCACCAGCAGAGATACGTCCCAGCAAGAGACCCAGTACTTC.

The V gene is TRBV20-1, the J gene TRBJ1-6; possibly TRBD1 for D (5 bases). V shed 6 bases and J shed 5 bases, with 11 bases lying between them. Germline V gene lookup returns CDR1 DFQATT and CDR2 SNEGSKA (reference sequence). This CDR3 spans 13 amino acids. CDR3 sequence reads: CSATGTNNSPLHF. The CDR3 DNA is TGCAGTGCCACCGGGACGAATAATTCACCCCTCCACTTT.

The chain couples TRBV10-3 to TRBJ2-7, with 7 bases aligning to TRBD1. The CDR3 runs to 16 residues. V lost 4 bases to trimming and J lost 2 bases; unmatched junction nucleotides: 11. Germline-derived CDR1 and CDR2 are ENHRY and SYGVKD. CDR3 protein: CAISARPRDSTYEQYF. The CDR3 DNA reads as TGTGCCATCAGTGCTAGACCCCGGGACAGCACCTACGAGCAGTACTTC.

Many counts were recorded for this clonotype. CDR3 DNA: TGTGCCAGCAGCCAAGAGGCTCTGTCCCTCAGCTATGGCTACACCTTC. Translated, it gives CASSQEALSLSYGYTF. This chain joins TRBV4-2 and TRBJ1-2; D gene unclear. Germline lookup yields CDR1 LGHNA and CDR2 YNFKEQ. The length of the CDR3 is 16 residues. Trimming pared 0 bases from V and 4 bases from J, leaving 15 bases between.

This clonotype was recorded a few times. The rearrangement joins TRBV25-1 to TRBJ1-2; D gene uncertain. V was shortened by 6 bases and J by 8 bases, with 16 bases between the two germline ends. This CDR3 is 13 amino acids long. CDR1 is MGHDK and CDR2 is SYGVNS in the germline V gene. The DNA for the CDR3 is TGTGCCAGCAGGCCGGAGGGATCCTCCGGCTACACCTTC. Translated: CASRPEGSSGYTF.

This sequence joins TRBV20-1 and TRBJ2-5; 12 bases are shared with TRBD2. The CDR3 has 16 residues. The germline CDR1 and CDR2 sequences are DFQATT and SNEGSKA (reference sequence). Trimming cost V 2 bases and J 5 bases; bases outside gene matches: 9. CDR3: CSARLAGGRGSETQYF. The CDR3 region has the DNA TGCAGTGCTAGACTAGCGGGAGGGCGGGGCTCGGAGACCCAGTACTTC.

This clonotype has at least ten counts. V is TRBV5-6 and J is TRBJ2-7, with a possible D match to TRBD1 (6 bases). V lost 5 bases to trimming and J lost 7 bases, with 16 bases between them. CDR1 SGHDT and CDR2 YYEEEE come from the germline V gene. This CDR3 is built from 13 residues. CDR3 amino acids: CASSDTGIGEQYF. CDR3 sequence (DNA): TGTGCCAGCAGTGATACAGGGATTGGGGAGCAGTACTTC.

The sample holds many counts of this clonotype. This chain's CDR3 is CASSPTGGGGTEAFF. The DNA for the CDR3 is TGTGCCAGTAGTCCAACAGGAGGAGGAGGCACTGAAGCTTTCTTT. The chain combines TRBV19 with TRBJ1-1; possible D gene TRBD1, 5 bases. CDR1 is LNHDA and CDR2 is SQIVND in the germline V gene (reference sequence). CDR3 length: 15 amino acids. V lost 5 bases and J 4 bases, leaving 17 bases between the germline ends.

In regard to this clonotype: Sequence at one end of the junction differs from germline and may be a read error. J is TRBJ1-5 and V is TRBV7-4; 8 nucleotides match TRBD1. This CDR3 is built from 15 residues. The V gene's germline CDR1 is SGHVT and CDR2 SQSDAQ. The CDR3 protein is CASSLGYRGKQPQHF. For the CDR3, the DNA is TGTGCCAGCAGTTTAGGGTACAGGGGGAAACAGCCCCAGCATTTT.

The genes are TRBV14 and TRBJ2-5; weak D call: TRBD2 (6 bases). Germline CDR1 reads SGHDN; CDR2 reads FVKESK. This CDR3 region has 13 residues. Trimming took off 4 bases at V and 1 base at J, with 7 bases between the two ends. The CDR3, as DNA: TGTGCCAGCAGCCGGAGGGTCCAAGAGACCCAGTACTTC. This encodes CASSRRVQETQYF.

At least ten counts were recorded for this clonotype. The chain recombines TRBV5-1 with TRBJ2-2; D is possibly TRBD1 or TRBD2 (5 bases each). V was cut by 0 bases and J by 7 bases, with 22 bases left in between. Germline-derived CDR1 and CDR2 are SGHRS and YFSETQ. CDR3 length equals 18 residues. The CDR3 sequence is CASSLGTIGTPIVGELFF. The CDR3, as DNA: TGCGCCAGCAGCTTGGGCACAATCGGGACCCCTATAGTCGGGGAGCTGTTTTTT. The full variable domain, in which reference TRBV5-1 and TRBJ2-2 provide the parts outside the CDR3, is KAGVTQTPRYLIKTRGQQVTLSCSPISGHRSVSWYQQTPGQGLQFLFEYFSETQRNKGNFPGRFSGRQFSNSRSEMNVSTLELGDSALYLCASSLGTIGTPIVGELFFGEGSRLTVL.

The chain joins TRBV20-1 to TRBJ1-2, with 7 nucleotides matching TRBD1. There are 13 residues in the CDR3. J lost 4 bases, V lost 0 bases, and 2 bases had no gene match. Germline CDR1 reads DFQATT; CDR2 reads SNEGSKA (reference sequence). CDR3 DNA: TGCAGTGCTAGAGATGACAGGGCCTATGGCTACACCTTC. Protein sequence: CSARDDRAYGYTF.

This clonotype was picked up many times. The CDR3 bases are TGTGCCAGCAGTTACCAGACAGGGAGCGGCTACACCTTC. Its translation: CASSYQTGSGYTF. This chain links TRBV6-5 with TRBJ1-2; 7 positions match TRBD1. The CDR3 runs 13 residues. The V segment lost 2 bases and the J segment 8 bases; nucleotides outside the gene matches: 5. Germline lookup yields CDR1 MNHEY and CDR2 SVGAGI.

This clonotype has more than one count but fewer than ten. The chain combines TRBV29-1 with TRBJ2-7, with 7 nucleotides matching TRBD1. The J segment lost 5 bases and the V segment lost 6 bases, leaving 10 bases of the junction unmatched. The CDR3 has 13 residues. Germline values: CDR1 SQVTM, CDR2 ANQGSEA. The CDR3 coding sequence is TGCAGCGTCGAACCGACAGGGATCCACGAGCAGTACTTC. Amino acid sequence: CSVEPTGIHEQYF.

In its sample, this clonotype was seen a few times. This sequence may be a read error, since a much larger clone differs from it by one base. The V call is TRBV6-6, the J call TRBJ1-1; no clear D gene. The CDR3 runs 12 residues. In germline, CDR1 is MNHNY, CDR2 SVGAGI (reference sequence). The CDR3 is CASSHRAGNASF. For the CDR3, the DNA is TGTGCCAGCAGTCACCGAGCCGGAAATGCTTCCTTT.

This sequence joins TRBV20-1 and TRBJ2-7; 9 bases are shared with TRBD1. The CDR3 is made up of 13 amino acids. The V gene's germline CDR1 is DFQATT and CDR2 SNEGSKA (reference sequence). V shed 4 bases and J 5 bases; nucleotides not matched to a gene: 6. The CDR3 protein is CSAMGQGSHEQYF. DNA for the CDR3: TGCAGTGCTATGGGACAGGGTTCGCACGAGCAGTACTTC.

The chain joins TRBV24-1 to TRBJ1-2; no definite D call. Germline lookup yields CDR1 KGHDR and CDR2 SFDVKD. Trimming stripped 4 bases from V and 2 bases from J, with 7 bases between. The length of the CDR3 is 13 residues. This CDR3 reads CATSEAPNYGYTF. CDR3 nucleotides: TGTGCCACCAGTGAGGCACCGAACTATGGCTACACCTTC.

The CDR3 DNA sequence: TGTGCCAGCAGCGCGGGGCGGGAGGGCTACGACTACACCTTC. It encodes CASSAGREGYDYTF. The chain is built from TRBV9 and TRBJ1-2, with D possibly being TRBD1 (5 bases). Per germline, CDR1 SGDLS and CDR2 YYNGEE. Trimming left V 3 bases short and J 10 bases short, with 19 bases between. The CDR3 totals 14 residues.

In its sample, this clonotype was seen once. A much larger clone sits a single nucleotide away, making a read error possible. The chain recombines TRBV20-1 with TRBJ1-3; the D gene is possibly TRBD1 (6 bases). Per the germline V gene, CDR1 is DFQATT and CDR2 is SNEGSKA (reference sequence). The CDR3 is made up of 14 amino acids. CDR3 nucleotide sequence: TGCAGTGCTCAAAAGGGGGGGTCTGGAAACACCACATATTTT. Protein sequence: CSAQKGGSGNTTYF.

The chain joins TRBV20-1 to TRBJ2-7; the D is unclear. V lost 2 bases and J lost 3, with 8 bases in between. Per germline, CDR1 DFQATT and CDR2 SNEGSKA (reference sequence). The CDR3 contains 12 residues. The CDR3 reads CSARQIHYEQYF. The CDR3 DNA sequence: TGCAGTGCTAGACAGATTCACTACGAGCAGTACTTC.

This clonotype appeared a few times. The gene calls are TRBV28 and TRBJ2-7, with TRBD2 identical over 11 bases. V lost 6 bases and J lost 0; bases outside the gene matches: 7. Germline V CDR1 and CDR2: MDHEN, SYDVKM. The CDR3 totals 16 residues. For the CDR3, the DNA is TGTGCCAGCAGAAAACTAGCGGGGGCCCGCTCCTACGAGCAGTACTTC. Encoded protein: CASRKLAGARSYEQYF.